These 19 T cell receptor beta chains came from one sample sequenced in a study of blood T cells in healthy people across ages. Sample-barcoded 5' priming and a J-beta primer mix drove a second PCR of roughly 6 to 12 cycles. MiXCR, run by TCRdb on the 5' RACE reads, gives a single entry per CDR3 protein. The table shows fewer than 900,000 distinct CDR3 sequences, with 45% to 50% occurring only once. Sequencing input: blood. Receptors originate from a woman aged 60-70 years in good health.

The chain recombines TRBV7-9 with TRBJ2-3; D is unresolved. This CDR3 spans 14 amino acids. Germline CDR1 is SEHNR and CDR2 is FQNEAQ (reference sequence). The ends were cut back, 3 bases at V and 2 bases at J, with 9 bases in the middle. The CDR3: CASSFSLNTDTQYF. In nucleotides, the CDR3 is TGTGCCAGCAGCTTTTCTCTGAACACAGATACGCAGTATTTT.

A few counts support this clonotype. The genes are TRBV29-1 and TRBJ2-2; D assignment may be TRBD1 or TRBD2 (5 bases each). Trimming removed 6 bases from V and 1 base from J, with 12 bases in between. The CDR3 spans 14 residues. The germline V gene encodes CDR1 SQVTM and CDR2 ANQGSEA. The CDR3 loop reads CSVTGQKNTGELFF. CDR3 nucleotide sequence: TGCAGCGTGACGGGGCAAAAGAACACCGGGGAGCTGTTTTTT.

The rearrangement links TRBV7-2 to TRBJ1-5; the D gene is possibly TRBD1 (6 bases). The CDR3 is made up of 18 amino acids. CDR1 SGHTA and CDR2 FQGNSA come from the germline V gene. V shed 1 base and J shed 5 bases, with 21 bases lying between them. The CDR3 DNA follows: TGTGCCAGCAGCTTAGTTTTTAGCACAGGGACAAGGGATCAGCCCCAGCATTTT. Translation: CASSLVFSTGTRDQPQHF.

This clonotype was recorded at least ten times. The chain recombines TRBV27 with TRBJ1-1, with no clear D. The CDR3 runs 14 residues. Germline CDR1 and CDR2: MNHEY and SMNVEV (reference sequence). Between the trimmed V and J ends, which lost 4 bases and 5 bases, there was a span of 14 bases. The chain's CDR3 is CASSSEYQVTEAFF. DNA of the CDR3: TGTGCCAGCAGTTCCGAATACCAAGTAACTGAAGCTTTCTTT.

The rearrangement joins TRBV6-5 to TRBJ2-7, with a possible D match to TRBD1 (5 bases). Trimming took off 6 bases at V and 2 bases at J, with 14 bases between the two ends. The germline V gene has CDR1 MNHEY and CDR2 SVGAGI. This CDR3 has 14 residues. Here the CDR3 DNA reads TGTGCCAGCAGCCCTAGACAGAGAACCTACGAGCAGTACTTC. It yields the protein CASSPRQRTYEQYF.

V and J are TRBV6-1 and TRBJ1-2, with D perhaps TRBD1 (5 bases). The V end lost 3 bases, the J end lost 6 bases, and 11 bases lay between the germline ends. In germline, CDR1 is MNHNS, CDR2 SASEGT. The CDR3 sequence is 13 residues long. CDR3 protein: CASSDREIDGYTF. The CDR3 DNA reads TGTGCCAGCAGTGACAGGGAGATTGATGGCTACACCTTC.

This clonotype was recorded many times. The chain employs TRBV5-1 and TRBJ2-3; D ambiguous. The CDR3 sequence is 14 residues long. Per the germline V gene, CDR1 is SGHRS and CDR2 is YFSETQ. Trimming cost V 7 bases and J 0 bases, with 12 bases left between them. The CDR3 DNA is TGCGCCAGCGCCCGTGGCGGTAGCACAGATACGCAGTATTTT. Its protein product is CASARGGSTDTQYF.

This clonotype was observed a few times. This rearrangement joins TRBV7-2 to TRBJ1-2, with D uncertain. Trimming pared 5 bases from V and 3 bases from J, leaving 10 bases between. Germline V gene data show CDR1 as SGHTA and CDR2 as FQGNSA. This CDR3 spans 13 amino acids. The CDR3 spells CASSPGGYYGYTF. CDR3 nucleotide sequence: TGTGCCAGCAGCCCTGGAGGCTACTATGGCTACACCTTC.

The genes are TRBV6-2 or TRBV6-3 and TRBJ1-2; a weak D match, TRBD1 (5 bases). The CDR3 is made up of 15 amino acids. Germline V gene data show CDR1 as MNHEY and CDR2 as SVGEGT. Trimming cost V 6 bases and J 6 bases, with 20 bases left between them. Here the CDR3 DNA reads TGTGCCAGCAGCTACGTTGTCAGGGAGGCGAATGGCTACACCTTC. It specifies CASSYVVREANGYTF.

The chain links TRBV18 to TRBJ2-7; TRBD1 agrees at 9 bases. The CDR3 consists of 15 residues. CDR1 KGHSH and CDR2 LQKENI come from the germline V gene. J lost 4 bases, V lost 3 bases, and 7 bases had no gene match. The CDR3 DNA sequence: TGTGCCAGCTCACCGGGACAGGGAGGAGAGTACGAGCAGTACTTC. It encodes CASSPGQGGEYEQYF.

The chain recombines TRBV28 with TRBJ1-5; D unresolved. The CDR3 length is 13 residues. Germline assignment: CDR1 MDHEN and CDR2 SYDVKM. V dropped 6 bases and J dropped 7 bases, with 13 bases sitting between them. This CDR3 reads CASRPYRQQPQHF. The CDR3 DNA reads TGTGCCAGCAGGCCTTATCGGCAACAGCCCCAGCATTTT.

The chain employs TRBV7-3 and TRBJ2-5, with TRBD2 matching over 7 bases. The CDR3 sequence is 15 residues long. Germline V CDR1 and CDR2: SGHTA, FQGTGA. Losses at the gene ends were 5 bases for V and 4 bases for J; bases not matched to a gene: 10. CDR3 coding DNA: TGTGCCAGCAGCGGCCGGGGAGGGAGCAGAGAGACCCAGTACTTC. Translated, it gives CASSGRGGSRETQYF.

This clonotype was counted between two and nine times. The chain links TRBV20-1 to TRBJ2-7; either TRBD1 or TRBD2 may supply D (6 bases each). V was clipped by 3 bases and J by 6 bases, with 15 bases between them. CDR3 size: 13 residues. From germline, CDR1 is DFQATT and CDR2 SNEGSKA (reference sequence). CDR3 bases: TGCAGTGCTAGTAGGGGGGCAACCCTCGAGCAGTACTTC. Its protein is CSASRGATLEQYF.

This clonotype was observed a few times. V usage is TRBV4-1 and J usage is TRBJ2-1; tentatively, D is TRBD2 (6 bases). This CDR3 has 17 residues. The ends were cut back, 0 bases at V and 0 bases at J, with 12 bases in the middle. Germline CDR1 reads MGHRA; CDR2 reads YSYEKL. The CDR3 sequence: CASSQEGGASSYNEQFF. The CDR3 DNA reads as TGCGCCAGCAGCCAAGAAGGAGGGGCGAGCTCCTACAATGAGCAGTTCTTC.

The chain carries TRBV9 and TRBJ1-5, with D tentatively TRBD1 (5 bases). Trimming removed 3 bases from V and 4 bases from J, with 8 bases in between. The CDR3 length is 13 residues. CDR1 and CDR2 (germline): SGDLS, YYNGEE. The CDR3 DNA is TGTGCCAGCAGCGCCGGGGGTAATCAGCCCCAGCATTTT. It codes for CASSAGGNQPQHF. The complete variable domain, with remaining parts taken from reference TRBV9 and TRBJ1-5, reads DSGVTQTPKHLITATGQRVTLRCSPRSGDLSVYWYQQSLDQGLQFLIQYYNGEERAKGNILERFSAQQFPDLHSELNLSSLELGDSALYFCASSAGGNQPQHFGDGTRLSIL.

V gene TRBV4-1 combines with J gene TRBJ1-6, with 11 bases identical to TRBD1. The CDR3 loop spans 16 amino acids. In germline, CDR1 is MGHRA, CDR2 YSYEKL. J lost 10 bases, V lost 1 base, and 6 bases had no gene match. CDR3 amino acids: CASSQAGQGARSPLHF. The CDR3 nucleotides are TGCGCCAGCAGCCAAGCCGGACAGGGGGCGAGATCACCCCTCCACTTT.

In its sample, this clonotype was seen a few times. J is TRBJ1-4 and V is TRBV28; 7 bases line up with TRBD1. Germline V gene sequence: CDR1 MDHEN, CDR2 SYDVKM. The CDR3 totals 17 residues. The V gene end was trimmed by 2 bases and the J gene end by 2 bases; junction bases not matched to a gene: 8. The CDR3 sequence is CASSLGQGGPTNEKLFF. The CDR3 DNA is TGTGCCAGCAGTTTAGGCCAGGGGGGTCCGACTAATGAAAAACTGTTTTTT.

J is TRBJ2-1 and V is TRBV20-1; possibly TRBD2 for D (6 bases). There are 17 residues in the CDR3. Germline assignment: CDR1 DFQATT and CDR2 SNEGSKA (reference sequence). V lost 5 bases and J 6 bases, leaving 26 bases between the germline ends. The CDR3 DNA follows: TGCAGTGCTCGCCAGGTGACTAGTGCCCCAGCGGGCAATGAGCAGTTCTTC. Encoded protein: CSARQVTSAPAGNEQFF.

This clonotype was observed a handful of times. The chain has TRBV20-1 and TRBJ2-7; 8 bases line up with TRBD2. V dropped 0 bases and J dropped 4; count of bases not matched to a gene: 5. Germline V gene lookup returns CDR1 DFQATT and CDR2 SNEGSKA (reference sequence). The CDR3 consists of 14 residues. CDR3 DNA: TGCAGTGCTAGAGATCGACGGGAGGGTTACGAGCAGTACTTC. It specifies CSARDRREGYEQYF.